This T cell receptor (beta chain) was profiled in a study of T-cell memory formation after mild COVID-19. At the level of the study: Each donor largely had its own TCR clusters.

TCRdb re-analysed the 5' RACE reads in MiXCR, keeping a single row per CDR3 protein. The data hold around 250,000 distinct CDR3 sequences, with roughly 16% observed a single time. As to this clonotype: The antigen remains unidentified.

Germline-derived CDR1 and CDR2 are LGHNA and YSLEER. The CDR3 contains 17 residues. V lost 0 bases to trimming and J lost 4 bases, with 17 bases between them. Study-level points and caveats: The main location of contracting CD4+ clones was CM and EM, and that of contracting CD8+ clones was EMRA. Contracting clones from day 15 to 85 had balanced CD4/CD8; later expanders favoured CD4+.

The material sequenced was PBMCs or a T cell subset sorted from them (not recorded which). V usage is TRBV4-3 and J usage is TRBJ2-3; possibly TRBD2 for D (7 bases). This receptor was obtained from a man aged 18 to 30 who had mild COVID-19 (a few samples of this study predate the infection). Cell type and time point are not known. CDR3 amino acids: CASSQDYWGGEADTQYF. The CDR3 DNA is TGCGCCAGCAGCCAAGATTATTGGGGGGGCGAGGCAGATACGCAGTATTTT.